The sequence of this T cell receptor (beta chain) was determined in a study of blood T cell repertoires in COVID-19. Assay: immunoSEQ multiplex PCR; the TCRdb copy retains only in-frame clones and omits some. This table has 250,000 to 300,000 clones, 70% to 90% appearing once. Looked up from germline, CDR1 is SGHTA and CDR2 is FQGNSA. V dropped 1 base and J dropped 6; count of bases not matched to a gene: 8. This CDR3 contains 17 residues. Sequencing was performed on peripheral blood. The receptor's source is a woman aged 70-85 years with COVID-19, enrolled during active disease. V and J are TRBV7-2 and TRBJ2-2; 10 bases map to TRBD2. CDR3 in amino acids: CASSLGPAGGPSGELFF. CDR3 coding DNA: TGTGCCAGCAGCTTAGGTCCAGCGGGGGGGCCGTCCGGGGAGCTGTTTTTT.